These 18 T cell receptor beta chains share one sample of origin, sequenced in a study of blood T cells in healthy people across ages. PCR was performed a second time for about 6 to 12 cycles using a sample-barcoded 5' primer and a J-beta primer mix. TCRdb ran MiXCR on the 5' RACE reads and lists one entry per CDR3 protein. The sample holds approximately 1,100,000 distinct CDR3 sequences, 40% to 55% seen once. The material sequenced was blood. Receptors originate from a woman in her fifties or sixties in good health.

In this sample, this clonotype turned up a few times. The CDR3 sequence is CASSQALAVAYTQYF. CDR3 DNA sequence: TGCGCCAGCAGCCAAGCACTAGCGGTGGCCTATACGCAGTATTTT. The chain has TRBV4-1 and TRBJ2-3; 8 nucleotides agree with TRBD2. Germline CDR1 MGHRA, CDR2 YSYEKL. This CDR3 contains 15 residues. V lost 1 base, J lost 7 bases, and 7 bases stayed unmatched.

This clonotype was seen a single time. CDR3 residues: CASSPTSRGVAEQFF. The CDR3, as DNA: TGTGCCAGCAGCCCAACTAGCAGAGGTGTGGCTGAACAGTTCTTC. This rearrangement joins TRBV7-8 to TRBJ2-1; D is perhaps TRBD2 (6 bases). V lost 5 bases, J lost 13 bases, and 24 bases lay in between. The CDR3 totals 15 residues. Germline V gene data show CDR1 as SGHVS and CDR2 as FQNEAQ.

A word on this clonotype: One end of the junction does not line up with germline, which may come from a read error. The genes are TRBV6-6 and TRBJ1-2; D remains ambiguous. CDR1 and CDR2 (germline): MNHNY, SVGAGI (reference sequence). This CDR3 is built from 14 residues. Written as DNA, the CDR3 is TGTGCTAGCACCCCTGCCAGTCAACTCTATGGCTACACCTTC. Its translation is CASTPASQLYGYTF.

The rearrangement uses TRBV2 and TRBJ2-1, with 7 bases fitting TRBD2. Germline-derived CDR1 and CDR2 are SNHLY and FYNNEI. V shed 7 bases and J 5 bases; nucleotides not matched to a gene: 8. CDR3 length equals 14 residues. The CDR3 reads CASTAGAPDNEQFF. Written as DNA, the CDR3 is TGTGCCAGCACGGCGGGAGCACCCGACAATGAGCAGTTCTTC.

There are a few counts of this clonotype. The junction does not match germline at one end; this may be a read error. This chain joins TRBV6-5 and TRBJ2-6; 7 bases line up with TRBD1. Germline lookup yields CDR1 MNHEY and CDR2 SVGAGI. The CDR3 covers 13 residues. The CDR3 sequence is CASRFTGVNVLTF. The CDR3 region has the DNA TGTGCCAGCAGATTCACAGGGGTCAACGTCCTGACTTTC.

The chain employs TRBV10-3 and TRBJ1-4; TRBD1 is a possible D gene (6 bases). CDR3 length equals 14 residues. V was cut by 11 bases and J by 5 bases, with 18 bases left in between. Looked up from germline, CDR1 is ENHRY and CDR2 is SYGVKD. DNA of the CDR3: TGTGCCTCGCACCCAGGGGCCGCAAATGAAAAACTGTTTTTT. This encodes CASHPGAANEKLFF.

In this sample, this clonotype turned up a few times. This sequence joins TRBV5-5 and TRBJ2-7; 11 bases agree with TRBD2. The CDR3 length is 15 residues. V gave up 5 bases and J gave up 0 bases; unmatched junction bases: 4. Germline loops: CDR1 SGHKS, CDR2 YYEKEE (reference sequence). CDR3: CASRRTSGLSYEQYF. DNA of the CDR3: TGTGCCAGCAGGCGGACTAGCGGGCTCTCCTACGAGCAGTACTTC.

This clonotype was counted ten times or more. This sequence joins TRBV13 and TRBJ2-7, with 12 bases aligning to TRBD2. CDR3 length: 16 amino acids. V gave up 5 bases and J gave up 0 bases; unmatched junction bases: 5. Per germline, CDR1 PRHDT and CDR2 FYEKMQ (reference sequence). The CDR3 is CASSHQTSGSSYEQYF. The CDR3 DNA reads TGTGCCAGCAGCCATCAGACTAGCGGGAGCTCCTACGAGCAGTACTTC.

This clonotype was counted between two and nine times. CDR3 protein: CASSSALAGGPPYEQYF. The DNA for the CDR3 is TGTGCCAGCAGCTCGGCATTAGCGGGAGGGCCCCCCTACGAGCAGTACTTC. V and J are TRBV6-1 and TRBJ2-7, with 11 bases fitting TRBD2. The CDR3 runs 17 residues. The J segment lost 2 bases and the V segment lost 6 bases, leaving 12 bases of the junction unmatched. Germline V CDR1 and CDR2: MNHNS, SASEGT.

This clonotype has only a few counts. The chain couples TRBV27 to TRBJ2-1; D remains ambiguous. CDR1 is MNHEY and CDR2 is SMNVEV in the germline V gene (reference sequence). Trimming took off 1 base at V and 9 bases at J, with 16 bases between the two ends. The CDR3 has 15 residues. CDR3 in amino acids: CASSLFPGPGVEQFF. The CDR3 coding sequence is TGTGCCAGCAGTTTATTTCCGGGCCCAGGTGTTGAGCAGTTCTTC.

This clonotype was found once. V usage is TRBV7-9 and J usage is TRBJ1-1; D is perhaps TRBD1 (5 bases). V lost 5 bases and J lost 5, with 21 bases in between. This CDR3 contains 16 residues. Per germline, CDR1 SEHNR and CDR2 FQNEAQ (reference sequence). CDR3 nucleotides: TGTGCCAGCAGCCCACCAAACAGGCGAAGTTATACTGAAGCTTTCTTT. This encodes CASSPPNRRSYTEAFF.

This clonotype was recorded at least ten times. The chain joins TRBV29-1 to TRBJ2-4; a weak D match, TRBD1 (5 bases). The ends were cut back, 3 bases at V and 13 bases at J, with 19 bases in the middle. Germline CDR1 SQVTM, CDR2 ANQGSEA. This CDR3 spans 13 amino acids. CDR3 sequence: CSVEYAGRREQYF. DNA for the CDR3: TGCAGCGTTGAGTACGCAGGGCGGAGAGAGCAGTACTTC.

This clonotype was detected only a few times. The CDR3 DNA reads as TGTGCCAGCAGCCAATATCGGGAAGTGTCGGATACGCAGTATTTT. Amino acid sequence: CASSQYREVSDTQYF. The V gene is TRBV4-2, the J gene TRBJ2-3; a possible D gene is TRBD2 (5 bases). Trimming took 2 bases from V and 6 from J, leaving 15 bases between them. CDR1 is LGHNA, CDR2 YNFKEQ, per germline. This CDR3 is built from 15 residues.

This clonotype was seen only once. The V call is TRBV20-1, the J call TRBJ2-1, with 10 bases identical to TRBD2. The CDR3 contains 16 residues. CDR1 and CDR2 from the germline V gene are DFQATT and SNEGSKA (reference sequence). The V and J ends lost 0 bases and 3 bases, in that order; junction bases with no gene match: 5. This chain's CDR3 is CSARERTSGDYNEQFF. CDR3 in DNA: TGCAGTGCTAGAGAGAGAACTAGCGGGGACTACAATGAGCAGTTCTTC.

This chain uses TRBV25-1 with TRBJ2-1, with D possibly matching TRBD1 (7 bases). Germline CDR1 reads MGHDK; CDR2 reads SYGVNS. The CDR3 consists of 16 residues. V was cut by 4 bases and J by 4 bases, with 17 bases left in between. The CDR3 region has the DNA TGTGCCAGCAGTGCAGGACAGGCCGGGGGATACAATGAGCAGTTCTTC. It yields the protein CASSAGQAGGYNEQFF.

Many counts were recorded for this clonotype. The V call is TRBV20-1, the J call TRBJ2-1; 9 positions agree with TRBD1. J lost 7 bases, V lost 4 bases, and 8 bases had no gene match. The CDR3 has 14 amino acids. Per the germline V gene, CDR1 is DFQATT and CDR2 is SNEGSKA (reference sequence). CDR3 sequence reads: CSAMGTGLYNEQFF. DNA of the CDR3: TGCAGTGCTATGGGGACAGGGCTCTATAATGAGCAGTTCTTC.

The V and J genes are TRBV7-2 and TRBJ2-7; D might be TRBD2 (8 bases). This CDR3 contains 15 residues. Germline CDR1 SGHTA, CDR2 FQGNSA. The germline V and J ends were trimmed by 7 bases and 11 bases, with 27 bases remaining between them. The CDR3 sequence is CASTLRGPGGGVEYF. The DNA for the CDR3 is TGTGCCAGCACCCTCCGTGGGCCGGGAGGGGGCGTTGAGTACTTC.

This clonotype was counted a few times. The chain carries TRBV11-3 and TRBJ2-4, with TRBD1 matching over 7 bases. CDR3 length: 14 amino acids. Germline V lookup: CDR1 SGHNT, CDR2 YENEEA. V trimming: 4 bases; J trimming: 13 bases; junction bases outside the gene matches: 13. The CDR3 loop reads CASSSAGTEGAQYF. CDR3 in DNA: TGTGCCAGCAGCTCGGCCGGGACAGAAGGGGCCCAGTACTTC.